This record covers a single TCR beta chain. In the original workflow: Amplified reference gene primers provided the basis for estimating nucleated cell counts. TCRdb's copy holds only in-frame clones and misses some; the assay was immunoSEQ multiplex PCR. V and J calls plus clone size are reproduced from that table; the DNA served to infer D and trimming. The sample shows 130,000 to 150,000 clones, roughly 90% of them seen only once. Germline lookup yields CDR1 LNHDA and CDR2 SQIVND (reference sequence). Germline trimming cut 3 bases from V and 10 bases from J; bases unmatched to any gene: 9. The CDR3 runs to 14 residues. The data stem from a study of blood T cell repertoires in COVID-19. Everyone who took part was roughly 18 to 90 years old, and they came from 24 US areas. Exposed participants came across a COVID-19 case within 2 weeks before study entry.

The chain recombines TRBV19 with TRBJ1-1; 9 bases fit TRBD1. Sequencing was carried out using PBMCs or T cells enriched from blood (not recorded which). This sequence was found in a woman aged 40-49 years who had been exposed to COVID-19. This CDR3 reads CASSISDRGRRAFF. The CDR3 coding sequence is TGTGCCAGTAGTATCTCGGACAGGGGACGTCGAGCTTTCTTT.